This T cell receptor beta chain appears in the sequencing data of a study of T cell repertoires in cytomegalovirus infection (dated by TCRdb to the late 2010s). With regard to the full study: Donor HLA type was relevant to the analysis, because carriage of CMV infection together with the matching HLA type was indicated by public TCR beta signatures.

Sequencing took place on an Illumina HiSeq 1500. In TCRdb, the public reads were trimmed at Q25 with fastp and aligned with MiXCR, with productive beta chains retained. A single entry per CDR3 protein holds the most common genes and DNA from its merged rows. A total of 290,000 or so distinct CDR3 sequences appear in this sample, around 10% of them only once. Around 2.4% of the sample is taken by the ten largest. V was cut back by 1 base and J by 5 bases, leaving a gap of 11 bases between them. CDR1 and CDR2 are drawn from the germline V gene (reference sequence): DFQATT, SNEGSKA. Its CDR3 holds 13 amino acids, cysteine through phenylalanine. Solely the CDR3 DNA is kept, with 39 bases framed from the first base. Notes on this clonotype: Its antigen is not yet known. Base quality data are lacking; no much larger clone is found one base away.

Results and caveats for the whole study, not just this receptor: In the ex vivo response, HLA-C-restricted CMV-specific TCR beta clonotypes were dominant, and in two of eight donors the single most frequent clonotype came from this HLA-C-restricted group. In both this cohort and an independent roughly 350-donor cohort, the cumulative frequency of public TCR beta family members distinguished carriers of CMV infection plus the relevant HLA type.

The sample was PBMCs. The V and J genes are TRBV20-1 and TRBJ1-1; the D gene is perhaps TRBD1, from 5 matching bases. The source of this sequence is a human donor in good health (CMV status not recorded). Some clones in this sample may be carry-over from other donors' samples. The encoded CDR3 is CSARAEGWTEAFF. The DNA sequence is TGCAGTGCTAGAGCTGAGGGGTGGACTGAAGCTTTCTTT.